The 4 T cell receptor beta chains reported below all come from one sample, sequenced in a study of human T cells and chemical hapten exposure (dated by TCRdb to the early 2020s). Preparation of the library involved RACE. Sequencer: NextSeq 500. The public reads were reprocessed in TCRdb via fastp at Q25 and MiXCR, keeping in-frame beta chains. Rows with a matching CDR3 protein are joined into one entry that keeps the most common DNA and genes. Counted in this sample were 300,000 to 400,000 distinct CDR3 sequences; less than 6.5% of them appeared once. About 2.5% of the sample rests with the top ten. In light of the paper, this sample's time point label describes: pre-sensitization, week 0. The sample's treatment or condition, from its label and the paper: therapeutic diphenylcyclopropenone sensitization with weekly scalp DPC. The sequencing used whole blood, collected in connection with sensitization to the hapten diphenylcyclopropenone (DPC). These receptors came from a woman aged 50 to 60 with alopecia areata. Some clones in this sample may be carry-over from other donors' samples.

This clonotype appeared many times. CDR3: CASSSTYSYEQYF. The CDR3 bases are TGTGCCAGCAGCTCGACTTACTCCTACGAGCAGTACTTC. This rearrangement joins TRBV28 to TRBJ2-7; no clear D gene. With 6 bases removed from V and 0 bases from J, the gap between germline ends came to 9 bases. Germline V gives CDR1 MDHEN, CDR2 SYDVKM. This CDR3 contains 13 residues.

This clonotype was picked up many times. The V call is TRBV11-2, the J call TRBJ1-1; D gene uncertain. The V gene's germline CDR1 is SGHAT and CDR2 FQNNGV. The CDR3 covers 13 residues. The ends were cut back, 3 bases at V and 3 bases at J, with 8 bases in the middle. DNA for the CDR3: TGTGCCAGCAGCTTTAAAACCGACACTGAAGCTTTCTTT. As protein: CASSFKTDTEAFF.

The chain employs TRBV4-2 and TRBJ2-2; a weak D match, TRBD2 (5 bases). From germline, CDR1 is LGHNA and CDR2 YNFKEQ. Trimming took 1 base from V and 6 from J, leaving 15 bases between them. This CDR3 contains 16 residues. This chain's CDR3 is CASSQVSASKAGELFF. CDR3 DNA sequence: TGTGCCAGCAGCCAAGTCTCGGCTAGCAAGGCCGGGGAGCTGTTTTTT.

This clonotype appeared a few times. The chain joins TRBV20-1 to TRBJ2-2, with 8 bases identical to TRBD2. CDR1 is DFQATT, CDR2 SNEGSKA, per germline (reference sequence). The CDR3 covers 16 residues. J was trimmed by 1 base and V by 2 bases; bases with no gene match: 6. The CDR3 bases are TGCAGTGCTAGAAAAGGGAGCGGGGGGAACACCGGGGAGCTGTTTTTT. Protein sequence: CSARKGSGGNTGELFF.